This entry lists 5 T cell receptor beta chains sequenced from one sample in a study of OX40 agonist ivuxolimab in advanced cancers. Profiled with immunoSEQ multiplex PCR; TCRdb holds only in-frame clones, not every one. The sample contains about 17,000 clones, less than 75% of which appear only once. The material sequenced was CD4+ or CD8+ T cells sorted from blood, taken in a trial of the OX40 agonist ivuxolimab. The receptors stem from an adult with an advanced solid tumor such as melanoma, head and neck, liver or kidney cancer.

The rearrangement links TRBV7-9 to TRBJ2-5; weak D call: TRBD1 (5 bases). There are 15 residues in the CDR3. Trimming took 5 bases from V and 2 from J, leaving 15 bases between them. Looked up from germline, CDR1 is SEHNR and CDR2 is FQNEAQ (reference sequence). The CDR3 protein is CASSPPGQIQETQYF. CDR3 nucleotides: TGTGCCAGCAGCCCCCCCGGACAAATACAAGAGACCCAGTACTTC. The variable domain in full, completed from reference TRBV7-9 and TRBJ2-5, reads DTGVSQNPRHKITKRGQNVTFRCDPISEHNRLYWYRQTLGQGPEFLTYFQNEAQLEKSRLLSDRFSAERPKGSFSTLEIQRTEQGDSAMYLCASSPPGQIQETQYFGPGTRLLVL.

This chain joins TRBV6-4 and TRBJ2-7; TRBD2 agrees at 9 bases. J was trimmed by 5 bases and V by 5 bases; bases with no gene match: 4. Germline lookup yields CDR1 MRHNA and CDR2 SNTAGT. CDR3 length: 13 residues. This CDR3 reads CASSPIAGDEQYF. For the CDR3, the DNA is TGTGCCAGCAGTCCAATAGCGGGAGACGAGCAGTACTTC.

In its sample, this clone was seen a few times. The V and J genes are TRBV7-9 and TRBJ2-7; the D gene is possibly TRBD1 (7 bases). This CDR3 region has 15 residues. The V gene's germline CDR1 is SEHNR and CDR2 FQNEAQ (reference sequence). V lost 1 base and J 3 bases, leaving 13 bases between the germline ends. The CDR3 sequence is CASSLGAGTDYEQYF. For the CDR3, the DNA is TGTGCCAGCAGCTTAGGGGCGGGGACAGACTACGAGCAGTACTTC.

The chain uses TRBV6-6 and TRBJ2-1, with 8 bases aligning to TRBD2. With V trimmed by 5 bases and J by 7 bases, 4 bases remained unmatched. The CDR3 covers 13 residues. The germline CDR1 and CDR2 sequences are MNHNY and SVGAGI (reference sequence). The CDR3 spells CASSPGGTNEQFF. The CDR3 DNA sequence: TGTGCCAGCAGTCCGGGGGGGACGAATGAGCAGTTCTTC.

This chain joins TRBV27 and TRBJ2-7; D is unresolved. V was shortened by 4 bases and J by 2 bases, with 9 bases between the two germline ends. Germline lookup yields CDR1 MNHEY and CDR2 SMNVEV (reference sequence). The CDR3 has 13 amino acids. This CDR3 reads CASSWVSAYEQYF. In DNA form, the CDR3 reads TGTGCCAGCAGTTGGGTAAGCGCCTACGAGCAGTACTTC.